One sample yielded the 13 T cell receptor beta chains listed below, sequenced in a study of blood T cell repertoires in COVID-19 (dated by TCRdb to between 2020 and 2021). Preparation of the library involved the immunoSEQ multiplex PCR assay. The clones in this table, taken by TCRdb from immuneACCESS, are in-frame only. Not every clone is retained; where verified, under half of the shortfall comes from an unresolved V gene, and the cause of the rest is unknown. The sample table holds tens of thousands of clones, of which 90% to 95% were seen once. Around 35% of the sample comes from the top ten. The sequenced sample consisted of peripheral blood. Every receptor here comes from a man in his 60s with active or convalescent COVID-19.

This clone is a singleton in its sample. The chain carries TRBV28 and TRBJ2-5, with 11 nucleotides matching TRBD1. V lost 8 bases and J lost 7; bases outside the gene matches: 15. The CDR3 extends over 16 amino acids. Germline CDR1 and CDR2: MDHEN and SYDVKM. The CDR3 here is CASRNPRTGGAGTQYF. CDR3 bases: TGTGCCAGCCGAAACCCTAGGACAGGGGGCGCGGGGACCCAGTACTTC.

The chain joins TRBV10-1 to TRBJ2-3, with D tentatively TRBD1 (6 bases). Trimming left V 3 bases short and J 1 base short, with 20 bases between. The CDR3 consists of 18 residues. Germline V CDR1 and CDR2: WNHNN, SYGVQD (reference sequence). Here the CDR3 DNA reads TGCGCCAGCAGTGAATTGGACAGCTCGTCGCAAGGCACAGATACGCAGTATTTT. Its protein product is CASSELDSSSQGTDTQYF.

The chain has TRBV28 and TRBJ2-3; D unresolved. V lost 1 base to trimming and J lost 2 bases, with 13 bases between them. Germline CDR1 and CDR2: MDHEN and SYDVKM. The CDR3 totals 16 residues. CDR3 sequence reads: CASSLSPTDPTDTQYF. The CDR3 nucleotides are TGTGCCAGCAGTTTATCCCCAACAGACCCCACAGATACGCAGTATTTT.

This chain uses TRBV5-4 with TRBJ2-1, with a tentative D call TRBD2 (5 bases). Trimming removed 5 bases at V and 0 bases at J, with 12 bases between. The CDR3 extends over 15 amino acids. Germline CDR1 and CDR2: SGHNT and YYREEE (reference sequence). The CDR3 here is CASRTDSSSYNEQFF. The CDR3 DNA reads TGTGCCAGCAGGACGGACTCCAGCTCCTACAATGAGCAGTTCTTC.

The gene calls are TRBV5-6 and TRBJ2-2; TRBD2 agrees at 14 bases. Trimming cost V 4 bases and J 6 bases; bases outside gene matches: 11. Per germline, CDR1 SGHDT and CDR2 YYEEEE. This CDR3 spans 18 amino acids. The CDR3 DNA is TGTGCCAGCAGCCCCGGGACTAGCGGGAGAATATGGGCCGGGGAGCTGTTTTTT. This translates into CASSPGTSGRIWAGELFF.

The V and J genes are TRBV7-3 and TRBJ2-2; no reliable D call. V was cut by 7 bases and J by 3 bases, with 3 bases left in between. Germline CDR1 SGHTA, CDR2 FQGTGA. The CDR3 runs to 11 residues. CDR3 in amino acids: CASTDTGELFF. Written as DNA, the CDR3 is TGTGCCAGCACTGACACCGGGGAGCTGTTTTTT.

The chain is built from TRBV1 and TRBJ2-1; the tabulated D call, TRBD2, remains unverified against the DNA. TRBV1 is an annotated pseudogene. The CDR3 consists of 21 residues. This CDR3 is CTSSREKPGLAGGPSYNEQFF. DNA of the CDR3: TGCACCAGCAGCCGTGAAAAACCGGGACTAGCGGGAGGTCCATCCTACAATGAGCAGTTCTTC.

The rearrangement links TRBV27 to TRBJ2-3; D ambiguous. The germline V and J ends were trimmed by 1 base and 4 bases, with 15 bases remaining between them. The germline gives CDR1 MNHEY, CDR2 SMNVEV (reference sequence). The CDR3 has 16 residues. CDR3 loop: CASSLYSLSPSDTQYF. The CDR3 DNA reads TGTGCCAGCAGTTTATACAGTCTCTCCCCCTCAGATACGCAGTATTTT.

This rearrangement joins TRBV27 to TRBJ2-7, with 9 bases fitting TRBD2. Germline CDR1 and CDR2: MNHEY and SMNVEV (reference sequence). V lost 5 bases to trimming and J lost 7 bases; unmatched junction nucleotides: 12. The CDR3 has 15 residues. The CDR3 reads CASSRDLAGSGEQYF. The CDR3 DNA follows: TGTGCCAGCAGTCGAGACCTAGCGGGATCAGGGGAGCAGTACTTC.

In DNA, the CDR3 is TGCAGCGTTGAAAAAGCCTTCCGGGACAGCTATGGCTACACCTTC. Translation gives CSVEKAFRDSYGYTF. The rearrangement uses TRBV29-1 and TRBJ1-2; 7 bases line up with TRBD1. The CDR3 is made up of 15 amino acids. V lost 2 bases, J lost 4 bases, and 10 bases stayed unmatched. Germline V gives CDR1 SQVTM, CDR2 ANQGSEA.

The chain has TRBV7-3 and TRBJ2-1; 10 nucleotides align to TRBD1. V lost 0 bases and J lost 4; bases outside the gene matches: 0. Germline V gene lookup returns CDR1 SGHTA and CDR2 FQGTGA. This CDR3 is built from 15 residues. In DNA form, the CDR3 reads TGTGCCAGCAGCTTAACGGGACAGGGGTACAATGAGCAGTTCTTC. Residues: CASSLTGQGYNEQFF.

The chain recombines TRBV7-2 with TRBJ2-2; a weak D match, TRBD2 (6 bases). Germline V gives CDR1 SGHTA, CDR2 FQGNSA. The CDR3 is 15 residues long. V lost 5 bases, J lost 0 bases, and 10 bases lay in between. CDR3 bases: TGTGCCAGCAGCCAAAGGACTACGAACACCGGGGAGCTGTTTTTT. Its protein is CASSQRTTNTGELFF.

The chain joins TRBV2 to TRBJ1-1, with TRBD1 as a possible D gene (5 bases). The ends were cut back, 0 bases at V and 3 bases at J, with 11 bases in the middle. CDR1 and CDR2 from the germline V gene are SNHLY and FYNNEI. The CDR3 length is 15 residues. CDR3 amino acids: CASSEAWGGDTEAFF. CDR3 DNA: TGTGCCAGCAGTGAAGCTTGGGGAGGGGACACTGAAGCTTTCTTT.